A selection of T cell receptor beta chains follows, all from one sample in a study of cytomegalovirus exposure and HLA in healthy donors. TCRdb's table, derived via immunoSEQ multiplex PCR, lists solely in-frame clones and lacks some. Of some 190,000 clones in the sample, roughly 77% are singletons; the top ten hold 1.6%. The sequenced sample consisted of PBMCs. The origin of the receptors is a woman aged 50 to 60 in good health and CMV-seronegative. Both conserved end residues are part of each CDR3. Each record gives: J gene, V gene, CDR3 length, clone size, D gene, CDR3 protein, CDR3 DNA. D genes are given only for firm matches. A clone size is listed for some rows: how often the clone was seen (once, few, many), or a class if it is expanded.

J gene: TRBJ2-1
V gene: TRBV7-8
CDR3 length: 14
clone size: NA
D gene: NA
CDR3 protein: CASSLAGNYNEQFF
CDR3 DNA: TGTGCCAGCAGCCTTGCGGGGAACTACAATGAGCAGTTCTTC

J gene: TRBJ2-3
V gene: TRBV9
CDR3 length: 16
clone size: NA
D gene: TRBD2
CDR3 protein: CASSVQGSGGSDTQYF
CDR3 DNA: TGTGCCAGCAGCGTACAGGGTAGCGGGGGATCAGATACGCAGTATTTT

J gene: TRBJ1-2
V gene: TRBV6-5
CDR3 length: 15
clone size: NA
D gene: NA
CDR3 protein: CASSVSVAGNYGYTF
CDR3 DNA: TGTGCCAGCAGCGTTAGCGTTGCGGGTAACTATGGCTACACCTTC

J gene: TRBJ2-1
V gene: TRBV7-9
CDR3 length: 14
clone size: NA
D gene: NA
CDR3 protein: CASSLVLESNEQFF
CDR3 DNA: TGTGCCAGCAGCTTAGTGCTAGAATCCAATGAGCAGTTCTTC

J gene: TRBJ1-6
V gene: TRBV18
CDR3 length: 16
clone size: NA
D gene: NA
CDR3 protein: CASSPRGSTGGSPLHF
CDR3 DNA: TGTGCCAGCTCACCAAGGGGATCGACCGGGGGTTCACCCCTCCACTTT

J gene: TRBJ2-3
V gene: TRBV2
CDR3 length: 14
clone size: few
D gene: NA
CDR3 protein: CASSSGASTDTQYF
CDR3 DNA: TGTGCCAGCAGCTCAGGGGCGAGCACAGATACGCAGTATTTT

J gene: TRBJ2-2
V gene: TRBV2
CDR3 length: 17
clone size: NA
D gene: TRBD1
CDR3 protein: CASSDPRDSPNTGELFF
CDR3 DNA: TGTGCCAGCAGTGACCCTCGGGACAGCCCGAACACCGGGGAGCTGTTTTTT

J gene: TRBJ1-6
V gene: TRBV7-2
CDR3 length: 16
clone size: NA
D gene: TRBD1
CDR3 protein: CASSSQGAVGNSPLHF
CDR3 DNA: TGTGCCAGCAGCTCGCAGGGGGCTGTCGGTAATTCACCCCTCCACTTT

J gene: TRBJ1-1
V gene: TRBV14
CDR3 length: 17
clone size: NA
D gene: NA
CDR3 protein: CASSQAALRTPNTEAFF
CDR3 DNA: TGTGCCAGCAGCCAAGCGGCCCTGCGGACACCGAACACTGAAGCTTTCTTT

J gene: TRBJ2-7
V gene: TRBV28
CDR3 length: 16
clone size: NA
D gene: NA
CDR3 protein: CASSTPLLGPIYEQYF
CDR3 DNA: TGTGCCAGCAGTACCCCCCTTCTGGGCCCGATCTACGAGCAGTACTTC